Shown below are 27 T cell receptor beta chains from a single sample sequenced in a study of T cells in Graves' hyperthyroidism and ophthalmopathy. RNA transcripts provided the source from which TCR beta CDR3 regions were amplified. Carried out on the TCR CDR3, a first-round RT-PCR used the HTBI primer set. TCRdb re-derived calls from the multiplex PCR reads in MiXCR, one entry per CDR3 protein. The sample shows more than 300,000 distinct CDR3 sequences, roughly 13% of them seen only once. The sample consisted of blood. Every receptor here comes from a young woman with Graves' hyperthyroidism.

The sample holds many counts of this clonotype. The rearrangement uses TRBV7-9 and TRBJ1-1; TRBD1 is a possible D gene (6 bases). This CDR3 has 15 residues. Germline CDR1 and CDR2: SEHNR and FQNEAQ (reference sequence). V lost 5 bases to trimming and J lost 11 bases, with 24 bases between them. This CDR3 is CASSPPRGGVVQAFF. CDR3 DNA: TGTGCCAGCAGCCCCCCTAGGGGGGGCGTCGTCCAGGCTTTCTTT.

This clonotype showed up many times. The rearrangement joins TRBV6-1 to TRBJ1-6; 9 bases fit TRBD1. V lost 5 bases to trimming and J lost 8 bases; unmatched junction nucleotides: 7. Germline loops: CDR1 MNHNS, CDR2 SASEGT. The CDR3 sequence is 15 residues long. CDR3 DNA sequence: TGTGCCAGCAGTCCCGGACAGGGGAGTTATTCACCCCTCCACTTT. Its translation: CASSPGQGSYSPLHF.

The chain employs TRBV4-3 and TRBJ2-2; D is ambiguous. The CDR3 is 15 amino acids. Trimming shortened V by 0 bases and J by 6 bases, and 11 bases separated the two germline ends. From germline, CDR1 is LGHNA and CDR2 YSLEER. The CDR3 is CASSQDEGVAGELFF. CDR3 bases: TGCGCCAGCAGCCAAGACGAAGGAGTAGCCGGGGAGCTGTTTTTT.

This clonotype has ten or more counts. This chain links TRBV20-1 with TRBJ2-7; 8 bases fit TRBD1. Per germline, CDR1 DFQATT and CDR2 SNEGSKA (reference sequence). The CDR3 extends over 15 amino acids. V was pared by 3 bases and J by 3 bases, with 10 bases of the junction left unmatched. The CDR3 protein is CSARLPGQAIYEQYF. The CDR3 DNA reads TGCAGTGCTAGGCTTCCGGGACAGGCAATCTACGAGCAGTACTTC.

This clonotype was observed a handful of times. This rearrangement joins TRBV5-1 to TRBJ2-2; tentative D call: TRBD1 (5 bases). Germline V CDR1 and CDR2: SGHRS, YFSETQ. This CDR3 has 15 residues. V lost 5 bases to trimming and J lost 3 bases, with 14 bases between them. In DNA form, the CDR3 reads TGCGCCAGCAGTTTTAGTGGGGCTGACACCGGGGAGCTGTTTTTT. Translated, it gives CASSFSGADTGELFF.

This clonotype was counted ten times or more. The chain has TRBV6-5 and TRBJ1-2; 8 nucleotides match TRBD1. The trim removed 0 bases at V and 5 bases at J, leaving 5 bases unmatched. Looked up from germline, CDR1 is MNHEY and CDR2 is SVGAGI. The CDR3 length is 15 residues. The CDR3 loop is CASSYSKGTGYGYTF. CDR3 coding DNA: TGTGCCAGCAGTTACTCGAAAGGGACAGGTTATGGCTACACCTTC.

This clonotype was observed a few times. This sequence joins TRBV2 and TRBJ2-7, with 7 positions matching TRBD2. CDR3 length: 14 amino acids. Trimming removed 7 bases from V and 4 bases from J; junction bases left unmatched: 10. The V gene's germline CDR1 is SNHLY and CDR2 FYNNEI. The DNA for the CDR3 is TGTGCCAGCAACCAGCGGGAAGGGGCTTACGAGCAGTACTTC. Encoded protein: CASNQREGAYEQYF.

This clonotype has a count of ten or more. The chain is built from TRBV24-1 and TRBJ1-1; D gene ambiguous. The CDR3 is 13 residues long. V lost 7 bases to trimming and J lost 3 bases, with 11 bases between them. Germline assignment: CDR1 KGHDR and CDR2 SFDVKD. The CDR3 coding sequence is TGTGCCACCAGGAACCAGGCTGACACTGAAGCTTTCTTT. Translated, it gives CATRNQADTEAFF.

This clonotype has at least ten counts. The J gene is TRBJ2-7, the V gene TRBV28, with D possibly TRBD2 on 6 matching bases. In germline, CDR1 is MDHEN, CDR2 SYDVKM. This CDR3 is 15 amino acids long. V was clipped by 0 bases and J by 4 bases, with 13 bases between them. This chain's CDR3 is CASSLWREGSYEQYF. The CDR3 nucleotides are TGTGCCAGCAGTTTATGGCGGGAAGGATCTTACGAGCAGTACTTC. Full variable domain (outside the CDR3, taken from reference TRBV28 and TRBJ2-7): DVKVTQSSRYLVKRTGEKVFLECVQDMDHENMFWYRQDPGLGLRLIYFSYDVKMKEKGDIPEGYSVSREKKERFSLILESASTNQTSMYLCASSLWREGSYEQYFGPGTRLTVT.

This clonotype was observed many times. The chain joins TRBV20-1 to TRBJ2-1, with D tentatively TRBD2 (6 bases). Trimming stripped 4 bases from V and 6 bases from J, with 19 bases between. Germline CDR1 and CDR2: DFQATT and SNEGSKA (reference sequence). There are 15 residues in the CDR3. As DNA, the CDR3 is TGCAGTGCTAACCCTAGCGCGTCAGTTGCCAATGAGCAGTTCTTC. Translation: CSANPSASVANEQFF.

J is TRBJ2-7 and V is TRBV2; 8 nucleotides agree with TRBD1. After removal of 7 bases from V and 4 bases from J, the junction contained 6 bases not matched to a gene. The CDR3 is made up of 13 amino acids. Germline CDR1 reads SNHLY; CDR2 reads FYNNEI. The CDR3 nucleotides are TGTGCCAGCATCCGTGACAGGGGTTACGAGCAGTACTTC. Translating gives CASIRDRGYEQYF.

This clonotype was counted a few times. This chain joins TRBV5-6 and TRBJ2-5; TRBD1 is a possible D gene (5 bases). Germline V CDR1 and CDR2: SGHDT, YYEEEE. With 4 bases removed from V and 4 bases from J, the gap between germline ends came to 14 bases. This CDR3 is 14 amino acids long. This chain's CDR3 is CASSSLDSRETQYF. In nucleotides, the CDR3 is TGTGCCAGCAGCAGTCTAGACAGTCGAGAGACCCAGTACTTC.

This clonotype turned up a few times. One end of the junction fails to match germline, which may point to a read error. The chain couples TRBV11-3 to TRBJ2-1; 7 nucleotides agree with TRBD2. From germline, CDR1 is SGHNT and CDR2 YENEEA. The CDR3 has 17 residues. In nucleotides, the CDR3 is TGTGCCAGCAGCTTTTCTCTTGGACTCGGGGACTACAATGAGCGGTTCTTC. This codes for CASSFSLGLGDYNERFF.

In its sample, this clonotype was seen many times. CDR3 nucleotides: TGTGCCAGCAGCCCGCTGACAGGGGGTAACACTGAAGCTTTCTTT. Translating gives CASSPLTGGNTEAFF. V is TRBV6-1 and J is TRBJ1-1; 9 bases are a match to TRBD1. Unmatched junction bases numbered 7, after V lost 6 bases and J lost 2 bases. Germline V gene lookup returns CDR1 MNHNS and CDR2 SASEGT. There are 15 residues in the CDR3.

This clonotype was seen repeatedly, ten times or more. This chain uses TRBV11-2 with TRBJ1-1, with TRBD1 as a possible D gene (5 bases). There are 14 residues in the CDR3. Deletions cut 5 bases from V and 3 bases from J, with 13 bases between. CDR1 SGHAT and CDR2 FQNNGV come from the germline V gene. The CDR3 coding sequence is TGTGCCAGCAGCATCAGGGATCGGGACACTGAAGCTTTCTTT. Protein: CASSIRDRDTEAFF.

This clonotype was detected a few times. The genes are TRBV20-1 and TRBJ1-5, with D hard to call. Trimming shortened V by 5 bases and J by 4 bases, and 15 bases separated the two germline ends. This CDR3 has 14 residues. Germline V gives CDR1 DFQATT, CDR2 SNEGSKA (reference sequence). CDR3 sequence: CSAPPRTANQPQHF. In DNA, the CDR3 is TGCAGTGCTCCCCCCCGTACGGCAAATCAGCCCCAGCATTTT.

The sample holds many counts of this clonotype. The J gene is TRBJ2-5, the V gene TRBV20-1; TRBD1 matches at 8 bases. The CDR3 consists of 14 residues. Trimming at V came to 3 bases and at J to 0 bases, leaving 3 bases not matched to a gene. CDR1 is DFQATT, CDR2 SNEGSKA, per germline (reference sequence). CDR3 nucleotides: TGCAGTGCTAGGGGGGACAGGTACCAAGAGACCCAGTACTTC. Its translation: CSARGDRYQETQYF.

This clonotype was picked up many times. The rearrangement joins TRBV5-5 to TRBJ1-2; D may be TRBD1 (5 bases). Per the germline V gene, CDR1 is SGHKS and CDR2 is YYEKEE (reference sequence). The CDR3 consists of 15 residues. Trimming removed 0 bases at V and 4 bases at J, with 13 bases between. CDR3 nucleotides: TGTGCCAGCAGCTTGGTCAGCGGGGGTTCCTATGGCTACACCTTC. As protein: CASSLVSGGSYGYTF.

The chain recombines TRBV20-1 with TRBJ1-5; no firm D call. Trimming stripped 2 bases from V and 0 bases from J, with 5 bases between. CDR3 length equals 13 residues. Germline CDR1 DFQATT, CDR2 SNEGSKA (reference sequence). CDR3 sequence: CSARQASNQPQHF. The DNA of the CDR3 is TGCAGTGCTAGACAGGCTAGCAATCAGCCCCAGCATTTT.

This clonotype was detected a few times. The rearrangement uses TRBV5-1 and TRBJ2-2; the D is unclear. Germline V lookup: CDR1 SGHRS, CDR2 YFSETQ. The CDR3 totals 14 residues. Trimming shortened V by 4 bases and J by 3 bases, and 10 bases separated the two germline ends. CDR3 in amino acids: CASSPTLDTGELFF. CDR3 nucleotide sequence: TGCGCCAGCAGCCCGACTCTGGACACCGGGGAGCTGTTTTTT. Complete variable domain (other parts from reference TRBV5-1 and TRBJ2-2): KAGVTQTPRYLIKTRGQQVTLSCSPISGHRSVSWYQQTPGQGLQFLFEYFSETQRNKGNFPGRFSGRQFSNSRSEMNVSTLELGDSALYLCASSPTLDTGELFFGEGSRLTVL.

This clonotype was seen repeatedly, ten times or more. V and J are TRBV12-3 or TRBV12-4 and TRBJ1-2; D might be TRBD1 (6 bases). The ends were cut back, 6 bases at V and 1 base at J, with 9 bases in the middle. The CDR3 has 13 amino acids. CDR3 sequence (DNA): TGTGCCAGCAGACCGGACAGTAACTATGGCTACACCTTC. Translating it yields CASRPDSNYGYTF.

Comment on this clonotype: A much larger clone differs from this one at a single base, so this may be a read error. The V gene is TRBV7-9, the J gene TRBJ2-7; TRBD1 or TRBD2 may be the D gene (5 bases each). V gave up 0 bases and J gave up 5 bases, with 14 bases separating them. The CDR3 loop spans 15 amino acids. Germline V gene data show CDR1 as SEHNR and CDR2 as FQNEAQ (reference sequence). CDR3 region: CASSLARSRGHEQYF. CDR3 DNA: TGTGCCAGCAGCTTAGCCCGTAGCCGGGGCCACGAGCAGTACTTC.

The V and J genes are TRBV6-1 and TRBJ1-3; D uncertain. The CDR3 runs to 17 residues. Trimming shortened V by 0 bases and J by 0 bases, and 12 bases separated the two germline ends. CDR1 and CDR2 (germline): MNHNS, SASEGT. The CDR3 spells CASSEALGLSSGNTIYF. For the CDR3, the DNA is TGTGCCAGCAGTGAAGCGCTCGGCCTTAGCTCTGGAAACACCATATATTTT.

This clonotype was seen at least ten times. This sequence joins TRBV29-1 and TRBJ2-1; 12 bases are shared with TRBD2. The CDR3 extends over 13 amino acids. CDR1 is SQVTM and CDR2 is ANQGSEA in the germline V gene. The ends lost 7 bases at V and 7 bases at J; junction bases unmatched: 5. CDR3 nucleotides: TGCAGCGCACTAGCGGGGGGCGGAAATGAGCAGTTCTTC. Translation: CSALAGGGNEQFF.

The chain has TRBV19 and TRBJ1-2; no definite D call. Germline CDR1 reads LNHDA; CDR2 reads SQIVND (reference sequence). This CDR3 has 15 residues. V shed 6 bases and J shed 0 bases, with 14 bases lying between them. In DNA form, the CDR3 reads TGTGCCAGTAGCCTTCTTCACGAAGCTAACTATGGCTACACCTTC. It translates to CASSLLHEANYGYTF. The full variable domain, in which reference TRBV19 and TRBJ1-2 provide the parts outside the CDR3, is DGGITQSPKYLFRKEGQNVTLSCEQNLNHDAMYWYRQDPGQGLRLIYYSQIVNDFQKGDIAEGYSVSREKKESFPLTVTSAQKNPTAFYLCASSLLHEANYGYTFGSGTRLTVV.

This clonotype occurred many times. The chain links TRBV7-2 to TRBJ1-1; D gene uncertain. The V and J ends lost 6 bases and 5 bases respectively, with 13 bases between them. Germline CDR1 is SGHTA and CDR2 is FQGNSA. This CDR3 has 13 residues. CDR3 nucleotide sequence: TGTGCCAGCAGTTTATCGGGTGGGACTGAAGCTTTCTTT. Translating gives CASSLSGGTEAFF.

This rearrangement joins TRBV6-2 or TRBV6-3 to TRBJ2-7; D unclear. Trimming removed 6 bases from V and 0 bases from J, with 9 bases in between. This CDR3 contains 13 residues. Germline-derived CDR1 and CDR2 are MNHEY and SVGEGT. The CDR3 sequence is CASSRPPSYEQYF. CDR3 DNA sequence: TGTGCCAGCAGCCGCCCACCCTCCTACGAGCAGTACTTC.